The 2 T cell receptor beta chains in this list originate from one sample, sequenced in a study of blood T cell repertoires in COVID-19. Here immunoSEQ multiplex PCR was the method, and the copy in TCRdb shows in-frame clones only, minus some. This sample has some 320,000 clones; roughly 89% occur once, and the top ten carry approximately 5.5%. The material sequenced was PBMCs or T cells enriched from blood (not recorded which). The source is a man aged 55-75 years who had recovered from COVID-19.

The CDR3 sequence is CASSYQRQGSGNTIYF. CDR3 DNA: TGTGCCAGCAGTTACCAGAGACAGGGCTCTGGAAACACCATATATTTT. The genes are TRBV6-5 and TRBJ1-3; TRBD1 matches at 7 bases. V was clipped by 2 bases and J by 0 bases; unmatched bases: 4. Germline values: CDR1 MNHEY, CDR2 SVGAGI. The CDR3 is 16 amino acids.

The V and J genes are TRBV9 and TRBJ2-5; a possible D gene is TRBD1 (5 bases). There are 15 residues in the CDR3. V lost 0 bases to trimming and J lost 5 bases, with 14 bases between them. Germline V lookup: CDR1 SGDLS, CDR2 YYNGEE. CDR3 region: CASSVGTSEQETQYF. CDR3 coding DNA: TGTGCCAGCAGCGTAGGGACATCCGAGCAGGAGACCCAGTACTTC.